This T cell receptor (beta chain) was sequenced during a study of persistence of HIV-infected CD4 T cells. Study in general: CD4+ T cells responding to CMV or HIV-1 Gag were isolated.

Stimulation used 10 ug/mL lysate from CMV-infected fibroblasts. Memory cells lacking CD40L and CD69 with high CD45RO were sorted. Suppressive ART was started during chronic HIV-1 infection in these adults. Donors had undetectable plasma HIV-1 RNA, under 50 copies/mL, for 4+ years. Donors had CD4+ T cell counts above 400 cells/uL and were CMV-seropositive. As for this clone: As yet, its antigen is unknown.

The immunoSEQ assay was version 4, run in survey mode. Here immunoSEQ multiplex PCR was the method, and the copy in TCRdb shows in-frame clones only, minus some. The sample contains some 30,000 clones, around 73% of which appear only once. Germline loops: CDR1 SGHDN, CDR2 FVKESK. The ends were cut back, 2 bases at V and 4 bases at J, with 14 bases in the middle. CDR3 size: 15 residues. J is TRBJ1-1 and V is TRBV14, with D tentatively TRBD1 (6 bases). The TCR sequence derives from an adult woman with HIV who was CMV-seropositive. The source was CD4+ T cells sorted from PBMCs after approximately 19-hour stimulation, collected from a patient who received antiretroviral therapy. CDR3: CASSQLKGVATEAFF. CDR3 DNA: TGTGCCAGCAGCCAACTTAAGGGGGTGGCCACTGAAGCTTTCTTT.